This T cell receptor beta chain was profiled in a study of cytomegalovirus exposure and HLA in healthy donors. At the level of the study: There were 300 to 400 genotyped donors. Of these, roughly 86% fell in the genetic ancestry cluster associated with self-reported Caucasian donors.

About this clone itself: The antigen remains unidentified.

Findings and caveats of the study: With high specificity and sensitivity, the classifier reportedly diagnosed cytomegalovirus status. The Asian-associated ancestry cluster reportedly had fewer N-insertions than the roughly 670-donor mean in a later analysis.

The PCR used 60 Vbeta and 13 Jbeta primers. Sequencing was performed with immunoSEQ multiplex PCR; in TCRdb, only in-frame clones are kept and a portion is missing. Of roughly 120,000 clones listed, around three quarters are singletons. V shed 4 bases and J 6 bases; nucleotides not matched to a gene: 12. Germline-derived CDR1 and CDR2 are SNHLY and FYNNEI. This CDR3 contains 16 residues. This chain links TRBV2 with TRBJ1-5, with 7 bases that match TRBD1. The receptor comes from a male donor in good health and CMV-seronegative. The sample taken for sequencing was PBMCs. The DNA for the CDR3 is TGTGCCAGCAGTGGGGTAGACAGGGTTCAAAGTCAGCCCCAGCATTTT. Amino acids: CASSGVDRVQSQPQHF.